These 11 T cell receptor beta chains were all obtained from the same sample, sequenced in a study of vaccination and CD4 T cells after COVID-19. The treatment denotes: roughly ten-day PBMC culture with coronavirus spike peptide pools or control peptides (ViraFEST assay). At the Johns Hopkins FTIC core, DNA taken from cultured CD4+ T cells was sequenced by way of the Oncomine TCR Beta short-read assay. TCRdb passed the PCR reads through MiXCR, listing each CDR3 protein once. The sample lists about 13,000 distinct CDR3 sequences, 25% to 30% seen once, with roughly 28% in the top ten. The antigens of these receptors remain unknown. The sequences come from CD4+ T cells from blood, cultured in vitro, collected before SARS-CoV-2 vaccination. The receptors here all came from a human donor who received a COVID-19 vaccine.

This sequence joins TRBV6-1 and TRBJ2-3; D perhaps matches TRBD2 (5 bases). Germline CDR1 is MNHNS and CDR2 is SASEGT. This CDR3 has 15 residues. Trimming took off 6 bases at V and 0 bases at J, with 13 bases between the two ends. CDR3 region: CASRPQSGSTDTQYF. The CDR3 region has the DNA TGTGCCAGCAGACCACAAAGCGGAAGCACAGATACGCAGTATTTT.

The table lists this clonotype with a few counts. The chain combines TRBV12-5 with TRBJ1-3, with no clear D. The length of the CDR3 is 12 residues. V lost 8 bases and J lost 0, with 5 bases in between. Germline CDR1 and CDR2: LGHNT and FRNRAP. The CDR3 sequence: CASQRSGNTIYF. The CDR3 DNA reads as TGTGCTAGTCAGCGCTCTGGAAACACCATATATTTT.

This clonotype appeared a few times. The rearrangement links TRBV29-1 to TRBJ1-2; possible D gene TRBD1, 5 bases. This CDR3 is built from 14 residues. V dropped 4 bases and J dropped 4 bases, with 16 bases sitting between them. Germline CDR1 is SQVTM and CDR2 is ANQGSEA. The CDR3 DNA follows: TGCAGCGTTGCGGACCTGACAGCGGCCTATGGCTACACCTTC. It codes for CSVADLTAAYGYTF.

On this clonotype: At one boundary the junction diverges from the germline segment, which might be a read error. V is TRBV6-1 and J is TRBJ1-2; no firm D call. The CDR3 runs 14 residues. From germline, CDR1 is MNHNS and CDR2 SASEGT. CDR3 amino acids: CASSEQVLSYSYTF. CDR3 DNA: TGTGCCAGCAGTGAACAGGTTTTGAGCTATAGCTACACCTTC.

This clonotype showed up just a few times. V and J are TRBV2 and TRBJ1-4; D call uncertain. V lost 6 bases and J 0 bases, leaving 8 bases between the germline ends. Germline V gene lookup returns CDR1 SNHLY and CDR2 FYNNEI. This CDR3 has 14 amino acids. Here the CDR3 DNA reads TGTGCCAGCAGGGACGGACCAACTAATGAAAAACTGTTTTTT. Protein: CASRDGPTNEKLFF.

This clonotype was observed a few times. The CDR3 region has the DNA TGTGCCAGCAGTTTAACGGAGAACACTGAAGCTTTCTTT. The encoded protein is CASSLTENTEAFF. The gene calls are TRBV27 and TRBJ1-1; unclear D gene. Looked up from germline, CDR1 is MNHEY and CDR2 is SMNVEV (reference sequence). CDR3 size: 13 residues. The V gene lost 2 bases and the J gene lost 1 base, with 5 bases spanning the gap.

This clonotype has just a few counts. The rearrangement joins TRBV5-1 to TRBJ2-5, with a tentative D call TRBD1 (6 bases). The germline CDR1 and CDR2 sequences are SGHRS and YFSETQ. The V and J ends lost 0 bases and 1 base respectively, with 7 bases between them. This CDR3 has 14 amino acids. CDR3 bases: TGCGCCAGCAGCTTGGTCAGGGGCCAAGAGACCCAGTACTTC. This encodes CASSLVRGQETQYF.

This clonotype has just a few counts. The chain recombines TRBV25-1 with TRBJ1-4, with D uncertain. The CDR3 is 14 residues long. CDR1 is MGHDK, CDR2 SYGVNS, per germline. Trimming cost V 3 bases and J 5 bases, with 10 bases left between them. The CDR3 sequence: CASSDAGLNEKLFF. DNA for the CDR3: TGTGCCAGCAGTGACGCCGGCTTGAATGAAAAACTGTTTTTT. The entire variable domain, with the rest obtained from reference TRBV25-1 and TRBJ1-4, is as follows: EADIYQTPRYLVIGTGKKITLECSQTMGHDKMYWYQQDPGMELHLIHYSYGVNSTEKGDLSSESTVSRIRTEHFPLTLESARPSHTSQYLCASSDAGLNEKLFFGSGTQLSVL.

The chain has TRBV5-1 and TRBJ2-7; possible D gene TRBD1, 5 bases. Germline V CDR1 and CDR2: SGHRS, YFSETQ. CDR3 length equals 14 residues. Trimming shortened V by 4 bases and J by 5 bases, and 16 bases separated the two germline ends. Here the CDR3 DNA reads TGCGCCAGCAGCCCGCCGATCTCCAGGGACGAGCAGTACTTC. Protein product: CASSPPISRDEQYF.

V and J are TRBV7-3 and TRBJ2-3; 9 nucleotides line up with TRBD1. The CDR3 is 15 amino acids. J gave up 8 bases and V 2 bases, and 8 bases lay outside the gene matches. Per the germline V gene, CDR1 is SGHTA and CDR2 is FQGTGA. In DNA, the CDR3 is TGTGCCAGCAGCTTAGAACAGGGGGCTCGGTTTACGCAGTATTTT. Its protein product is CASSLEQGARFTQYF.

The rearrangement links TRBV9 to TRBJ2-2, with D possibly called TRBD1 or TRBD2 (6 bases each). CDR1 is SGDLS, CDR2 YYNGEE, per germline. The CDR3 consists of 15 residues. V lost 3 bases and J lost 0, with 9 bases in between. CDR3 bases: TGTGCCAGCAGCGGTAGGGGGGCGAACACCGGGGAGCTGTTTTTT. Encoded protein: CASSGRGANTGELFF.